This T cell receptor (beta chain) derives from a study of low-dose radiotherapy and immunotherapy resistance in tumors. Gene-specific TRAV and TRBV primers were used for first-strand cDNA, covering alpha and beta chains. TCR amplification involved 20 PCR cycles with a constant-region primer and V-primer adapter. TCRdb reanalysed the reads using MiXCR and keeps one entry per CDR3 protein. The sample holds 100,000 or so distinct CDR3 sequences; about a fifth are singletons and the top ten take about 4%. This clonotype was counted many times. Time point reported: after trial treatment. Specified treatment: LDRT plus nivolumab, ipilimumab, low-dose cyclophosphamide and aspirin (RACIN trial). Trimming removed 0 bases from V and 0 bases from J; junction bases left unmatched: 8. This CDR3 comprises 18 residues. Germline assignment: CDR1 SGHNT and CDR2 YYREEE (reference sequence).

The source of this sequence is a male donor with prostate cancer. This specimen was PBMCs, taken after low-dose radiotherapy plus immunotherapy. The gene calls are TRBV5-4 and TRBJ2-7; 11 bases align to TRBD2. CDR3 protein: CASSLAPLAGGSSYEQYF. CDR3 nucleotide sequence: TGTGCCAGCAGCTTGGCTCCTCTAGCGGGGGGAAGCTCCTACGAGCAGTACTTC.